Sequencing of this TCR beta chain was carried out in a study of blood T cells in healthy people across ages. A second PCR of 7 to 11 cycles used a sample-barcoded 5' primer and a J-beta primer mix. TCRdb analysed the 5' RACE reads with MiXCR anew, one entry per CDR3 protein. In the table there are roughly 1,500,000 distinct CDR3 sequences, roughly 40% of which are singletons. Each donor supplied 7.5 to 10 milliliters of peripheral blood. V lost 2 bases and J lost 8, with 12 bases in between. The length of the CDR3 is 13 residues. Germline CDR1 SEHNR, CDR2 FQNEAQ (reference sequence). This chain connects TRBV7-9 to TRBJ1-1; D remains ambiguous. The sequenced material came from blood. This receptor was identified in a woman between 18 and 29 years old in good health. The DNA for the CDR3 is TGTGCCAGCAGCTTAAGTCCACAGCCAGAAGCTTTCTTT. Encoded protein: CASSLSPQPEAFF.